A selection of T cell receptor beta chains follows, all from one sample in a study of monozygotic twins with inflammatory bowel disease. TCRdb re-called the 5' RACE reads and shows each CDR3 protein once, DNA omitted. Recorded for this sample: 300,000 to 450,000 distinct CDR3 sequences. Sequencing was done on a sample of blood. The receptors here all came from a human donor with ulcerative colitis or Crohn's disease, or a healthy co-twin of an affected twin (not recorded which). Each CDR3 is given with its conserved first and last residue. Fields, in order: V gene, J gene, CDR3 protein.

v_call: TRBV7-2
j_call: TRBJ2-7
cdr3_aa: CASSLGGVGYEQYF

v_call: TRBV12-3/TRBV12-4
j_call: TRBJ2-1
cdr3_aa: CASSTGTSYNEQFF

v_call: TRBV4-3
j_call: TRBJ2-1
cdr3_aa: CASSQDQTLVGGNEQFF

v_call: TRBV7-2
j_call: TRBJ1-2
cdr3_aa: CASSLVGTGDNYGYTF

v_call: TRBV3-1
j_call: TRBJ1-1
cdr3_aa: CASSQDSPGTVNTEAFF

v_call: TRBV24-1
j_call: TRBJ2-6
cdr3_aa: CATSPGRISGANVLTF

v_call: TRBV6-5
j_call: TRBJ2-2
cdr3_aa: CASSYYGTRRPTGELFF

v_call: TRBV6-5
j_call: TRBJ1-5
cdr3_aa: CASSYDGGQPQHF

v_call: TRBV6-5
j_call: TRBJ2-7
cdr3_aa: CASSYPSVGRGVLTYEQYF

v_call: TRBV7-3
j_call: TRBJ2-3
cdr3_aa: CASSLLGAGAVLTDTQYF